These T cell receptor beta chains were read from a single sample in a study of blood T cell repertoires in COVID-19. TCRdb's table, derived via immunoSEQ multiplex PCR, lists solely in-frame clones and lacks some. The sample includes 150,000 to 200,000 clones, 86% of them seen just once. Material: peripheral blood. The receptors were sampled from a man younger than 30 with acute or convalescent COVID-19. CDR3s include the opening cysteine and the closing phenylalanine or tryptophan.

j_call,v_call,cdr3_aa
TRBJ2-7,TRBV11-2,CASTNKLAGGSYEQYF
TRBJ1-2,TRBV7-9,CASSPPTQYGYTF
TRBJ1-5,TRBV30,CAWSVAGGNQPQHF
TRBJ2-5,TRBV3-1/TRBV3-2,CASSQEIRDAPYRETQYF
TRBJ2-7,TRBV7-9,CASSLAGSYEQYF
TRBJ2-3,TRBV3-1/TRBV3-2,CASSQTGRKYTDTQYF
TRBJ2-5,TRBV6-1,CASSEAGETQYF
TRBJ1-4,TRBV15,CATSRDRTGGNEKLFF
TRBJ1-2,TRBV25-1,CASSRQGGGYTF
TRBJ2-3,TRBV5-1,CASSSRQDQDTQYF
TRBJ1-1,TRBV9,CASSVSPGQSTEAFF
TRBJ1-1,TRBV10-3,CAISAGTGFEAFF
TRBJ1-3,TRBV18,CASSLENHSGNTIYF
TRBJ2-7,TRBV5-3,CARSPNRVWAYEQYF
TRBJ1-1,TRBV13,CASSLQGNPTEAFF
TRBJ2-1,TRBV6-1,CASSEPYRRTGNNEQFF
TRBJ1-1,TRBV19,CASSIGRVTEAFF
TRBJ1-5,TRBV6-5,CASSPSEGSGQPQHF
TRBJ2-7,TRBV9,CASSAGTSDLDEQYF
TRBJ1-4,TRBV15,CATSKDRGREKLFF
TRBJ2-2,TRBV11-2,CASSLNPQGARGELFF
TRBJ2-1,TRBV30,CAWGDRLAGGDNEQFF
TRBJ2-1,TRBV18,CASSPRGQIEMNNEQFF
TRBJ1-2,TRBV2,CASSGQGYYGYTF